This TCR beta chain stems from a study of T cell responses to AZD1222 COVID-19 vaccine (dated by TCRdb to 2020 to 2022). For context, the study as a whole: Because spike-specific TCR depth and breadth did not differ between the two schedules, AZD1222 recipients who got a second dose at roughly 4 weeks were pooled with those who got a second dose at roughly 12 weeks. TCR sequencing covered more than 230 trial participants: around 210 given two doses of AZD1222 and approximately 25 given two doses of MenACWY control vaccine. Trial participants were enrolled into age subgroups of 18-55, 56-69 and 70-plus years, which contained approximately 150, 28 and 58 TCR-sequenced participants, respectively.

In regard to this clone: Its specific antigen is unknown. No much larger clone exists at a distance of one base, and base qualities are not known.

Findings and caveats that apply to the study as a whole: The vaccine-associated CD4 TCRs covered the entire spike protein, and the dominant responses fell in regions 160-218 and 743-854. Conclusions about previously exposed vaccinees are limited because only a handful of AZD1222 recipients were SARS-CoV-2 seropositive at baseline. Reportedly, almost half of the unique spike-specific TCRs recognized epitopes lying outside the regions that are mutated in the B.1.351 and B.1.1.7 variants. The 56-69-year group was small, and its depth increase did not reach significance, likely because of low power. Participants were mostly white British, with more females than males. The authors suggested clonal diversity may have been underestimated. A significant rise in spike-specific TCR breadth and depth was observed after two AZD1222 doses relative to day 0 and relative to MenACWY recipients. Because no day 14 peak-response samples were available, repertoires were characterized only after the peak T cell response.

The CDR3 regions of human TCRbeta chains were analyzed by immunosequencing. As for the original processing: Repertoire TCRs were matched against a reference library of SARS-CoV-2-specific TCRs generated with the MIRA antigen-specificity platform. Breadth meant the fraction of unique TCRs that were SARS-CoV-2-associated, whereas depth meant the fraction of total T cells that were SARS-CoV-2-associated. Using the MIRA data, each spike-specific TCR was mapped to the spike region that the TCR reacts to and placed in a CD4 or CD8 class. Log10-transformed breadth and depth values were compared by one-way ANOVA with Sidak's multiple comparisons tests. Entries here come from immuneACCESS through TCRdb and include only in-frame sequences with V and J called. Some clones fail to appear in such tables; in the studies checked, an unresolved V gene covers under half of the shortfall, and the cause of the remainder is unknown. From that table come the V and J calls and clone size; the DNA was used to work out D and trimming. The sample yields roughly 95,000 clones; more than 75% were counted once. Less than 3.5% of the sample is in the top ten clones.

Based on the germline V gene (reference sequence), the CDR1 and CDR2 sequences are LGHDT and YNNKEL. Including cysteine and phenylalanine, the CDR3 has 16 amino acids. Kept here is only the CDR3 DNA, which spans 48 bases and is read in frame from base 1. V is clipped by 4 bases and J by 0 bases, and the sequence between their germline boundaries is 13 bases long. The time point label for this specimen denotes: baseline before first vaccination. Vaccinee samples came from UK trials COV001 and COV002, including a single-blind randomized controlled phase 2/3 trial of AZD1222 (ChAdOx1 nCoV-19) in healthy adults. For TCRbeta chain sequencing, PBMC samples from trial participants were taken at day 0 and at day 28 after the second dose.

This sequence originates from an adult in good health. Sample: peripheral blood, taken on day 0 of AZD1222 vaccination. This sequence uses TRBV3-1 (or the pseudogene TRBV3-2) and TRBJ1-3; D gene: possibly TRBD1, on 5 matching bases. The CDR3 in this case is CASSRGVVASGNTIYF. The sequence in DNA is TGTGCCAGCAGCCGGGGGGTTGTGGCCTCTGGAAACACCATATATTTT.